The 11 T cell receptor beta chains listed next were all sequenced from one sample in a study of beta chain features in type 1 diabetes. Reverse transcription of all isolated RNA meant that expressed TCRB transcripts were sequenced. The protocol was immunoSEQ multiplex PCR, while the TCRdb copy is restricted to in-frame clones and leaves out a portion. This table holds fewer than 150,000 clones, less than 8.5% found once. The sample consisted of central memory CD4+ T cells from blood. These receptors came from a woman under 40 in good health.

This CDR3 reads CASSSQSGAAGELFF. For the CDR3, the DNA is TGTGCCAGCTCATCCCAGAGCGGGGCCGCCGGGGAGCTGTTTTTT. V is TRBV18 and J is TRBJ2-2; 7 bases map to TRBD2. The CDR3 spans 15 residues. V lost 5 bases, J lost 6 bases, and 9 bases stayed unmatched. Germline loops: CDR1 KGHSH, CDR2 LQKENI.

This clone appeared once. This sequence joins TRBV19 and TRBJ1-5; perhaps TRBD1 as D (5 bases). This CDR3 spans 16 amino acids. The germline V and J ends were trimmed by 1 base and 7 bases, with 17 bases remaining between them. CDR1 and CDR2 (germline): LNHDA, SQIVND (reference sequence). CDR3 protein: CASSIGRGGQGQPQHF. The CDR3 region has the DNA TGTGCCAGTAGTATAGGTAGGGGAGGGCAGGGACAGCCCCAGCATTTT.

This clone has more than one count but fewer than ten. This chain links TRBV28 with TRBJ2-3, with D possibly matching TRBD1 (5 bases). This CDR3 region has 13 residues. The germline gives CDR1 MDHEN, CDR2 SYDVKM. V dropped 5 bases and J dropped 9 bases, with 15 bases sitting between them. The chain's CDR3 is CASSPPGPGTQYF. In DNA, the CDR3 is TGTGCCAGCAGTCCCCCCGGCCCAGGGACGCAGTATTTT. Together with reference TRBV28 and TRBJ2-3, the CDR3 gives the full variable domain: DVKVTQSSRYLVKRTGEKVFLECVQDMDHENMFWYRQDPGLGLRLIYFSYDVKMKEKGDIPEGYSVSREKKERFSLILESASTNQTSMYLCASSPPGPGTQYFGPGTRLTVL.

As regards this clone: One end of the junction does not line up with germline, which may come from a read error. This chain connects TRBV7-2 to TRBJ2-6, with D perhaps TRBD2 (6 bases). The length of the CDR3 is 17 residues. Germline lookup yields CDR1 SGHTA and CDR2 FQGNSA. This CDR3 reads CASSQDRQRAGANVLTF. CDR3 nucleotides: TGCGCCAGCAGCCAAGATCGGCAGCGGGCTGGGGCCAACGTCCTGACTTTC.

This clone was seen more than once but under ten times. CDR3 sequence: CASSPGRGETQYF. In DNA, the CDR3 is TGTGCCAGCTCACCCGGCAGGGGGGAGACCCAGTACTTC. The chain carries TRBV18 and TRBJ2-5, with TRBD1 matching 7 bases. The CDR3 consists of 13 residues. Germline loops: CDR1 KGHSH, CDR2 LQKENI. V shed 3 bases and J 5 bases; nucleotides not matched to a gene: 3.

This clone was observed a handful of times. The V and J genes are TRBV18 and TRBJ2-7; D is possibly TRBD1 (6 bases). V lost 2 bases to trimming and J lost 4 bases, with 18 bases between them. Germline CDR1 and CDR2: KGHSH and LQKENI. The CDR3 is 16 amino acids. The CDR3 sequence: CASSPGRATGSYEQYF. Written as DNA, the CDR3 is TGTGCCAGCTCACCAGGAAGGGCTACAGGGTCATACGAGCAGTACTTC.

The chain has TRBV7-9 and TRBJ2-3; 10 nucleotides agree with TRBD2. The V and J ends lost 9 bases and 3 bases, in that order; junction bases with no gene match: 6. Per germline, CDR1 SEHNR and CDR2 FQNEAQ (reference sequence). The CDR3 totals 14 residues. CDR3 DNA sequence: TGTGCCAGTAAGCGGGAGGGCTCGACAGATACGCAGTATTTT. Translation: CASKREGSTDTQYF. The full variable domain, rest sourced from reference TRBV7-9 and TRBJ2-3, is DTGVSQNPRHKITKRGQNVTFRCDPISEHNRLYWYRQTLGQGPEFLTYFQNEAQLEKSRLLSDRFSAERPKGSFSTLEIQRTEQGDSAMYLCASKREGSTDTQYFGPGTRLTVL.

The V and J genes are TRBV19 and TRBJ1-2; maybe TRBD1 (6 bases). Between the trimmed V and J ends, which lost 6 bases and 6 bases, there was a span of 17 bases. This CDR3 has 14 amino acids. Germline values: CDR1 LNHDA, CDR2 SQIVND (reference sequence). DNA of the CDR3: TGTGCCAGTAGCCCCACAGGGTGGCAGGATGGCTACACCTTC. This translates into CASSPTGWQDGYTF.

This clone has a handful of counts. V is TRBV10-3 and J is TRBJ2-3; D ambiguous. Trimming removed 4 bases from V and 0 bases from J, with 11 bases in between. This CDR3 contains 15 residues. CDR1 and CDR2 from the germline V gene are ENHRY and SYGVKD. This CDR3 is CAISVLEPSTDTQYF. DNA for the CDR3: TGTGCCATCAGTGTGTTAGAACCCAGCACAGATACGCAGTATTTT.

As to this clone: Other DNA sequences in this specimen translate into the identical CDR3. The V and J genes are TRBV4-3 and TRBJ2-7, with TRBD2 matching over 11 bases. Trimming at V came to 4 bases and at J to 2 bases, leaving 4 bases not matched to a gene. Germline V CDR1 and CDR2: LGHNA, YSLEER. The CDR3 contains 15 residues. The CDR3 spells CASSLGTSGTYEQYF. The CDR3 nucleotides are TGCGCCAGCAGCCTAGGGACTAGCGGAACCTACGAGCAGTACTTC.

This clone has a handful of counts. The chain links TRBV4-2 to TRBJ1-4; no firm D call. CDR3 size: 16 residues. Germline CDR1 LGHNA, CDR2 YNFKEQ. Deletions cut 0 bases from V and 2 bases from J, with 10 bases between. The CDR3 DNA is TGTGCCAGCAGCCAAGATGCGCGAAAGACTAATGAAAAACTGTTTTTT. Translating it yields CASSQDARKTNEKLFF.